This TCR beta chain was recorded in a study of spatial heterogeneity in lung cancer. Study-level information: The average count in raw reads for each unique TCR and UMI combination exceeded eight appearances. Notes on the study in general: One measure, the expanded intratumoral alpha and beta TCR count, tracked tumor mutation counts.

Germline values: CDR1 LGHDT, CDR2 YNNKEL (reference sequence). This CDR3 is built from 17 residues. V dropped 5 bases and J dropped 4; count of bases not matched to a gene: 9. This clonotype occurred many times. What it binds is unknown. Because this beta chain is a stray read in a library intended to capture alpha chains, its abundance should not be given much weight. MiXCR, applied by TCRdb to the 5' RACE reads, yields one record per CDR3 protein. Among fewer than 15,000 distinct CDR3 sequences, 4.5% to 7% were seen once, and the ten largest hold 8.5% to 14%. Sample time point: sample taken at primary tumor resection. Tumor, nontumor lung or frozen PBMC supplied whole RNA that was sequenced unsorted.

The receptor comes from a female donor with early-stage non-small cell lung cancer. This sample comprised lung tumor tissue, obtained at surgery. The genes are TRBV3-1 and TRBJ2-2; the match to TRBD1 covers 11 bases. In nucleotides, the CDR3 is TGTGCCAGCAGCTACACAACCGGGACAGGGGGCACCGGGGAGCTGTTTTTT. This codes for CASSYTTGTGGTGELFF. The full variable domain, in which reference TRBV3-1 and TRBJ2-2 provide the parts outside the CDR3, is DTAVSQTPKYLVTQMGNDKSIKCEQNLGHDTMYWYKQDSKKFLKIMFSYNNKELIINETVPNRFSPKSPDKAHLNLHINSLELGDSAVYFCASSYTTGTGGTGELFFGEGSRLTVL.